This TCR beta chain was sequenced during a study of shared clonotypes between healthy human individuals. This CDR3 has 19 residues. With V trimmed by 1 base and J by 1 base, 7 bases remained unmatched. Per germline, CDR1 LNHNV and CDR2 YYDKDF (reference sequence). Clones were read by immunoSEQ multiplex PCR, and TCRdb kept only the in-frame ones, dropping some. The sample includes about 1 million clones, about 74% of them seen just once. Comment on this clone: Its antigen is not known.

General study points: Estimated clonotype richness was generally higher in naive than memory subsets.

The sample taken for sequencing was memory CD4+ T cells sorted from blood. Indicated subset: CD45RA-negative fraction. The chain employs TRBV15 and TRBJ2-7, with TRBD2 matching over 16 bases. The TCR comes from a man aged 18 to 30 in good health. The chain's CDR3 is CATSRVGLAGGSESYEQYF. CDR3 DNA sequence: TGTGCCACCAGCAGAGTGGGACTAGCGGGAGGGTCGGAATCCTACGAGCAGTACTTC.